Sequencing of this TCR beta chain was carried out in a study of control samples from healthy donors and cancer patients. From germline, CDR1 is LNHDA and CDR2 SQIVND (reference sequence). This CDR3 has 14 residues. V lost 7 bases and J lost 0, with 11 bases in between. Method: immunoSEQ multiplex PCR; TCRdb's copy keeps in-frame clones and lacks some. The repertoire holds around 82,000 clones, with around nine tenths as singletons. This chain connects TRBV19 to TRBJ2-3; tentatively, D is TRBD1 or TRBD2 (5 bases each). The sequence was obtained from a man aged 45-60 years in good health. Sequenced sample: blood. The CDR3: CASIQGGSTDTQYF. The CDR3 DNA sequence: TGTGCCAGTATTCAGGGCGGGAGCACAGATACGCAGTATTTT.